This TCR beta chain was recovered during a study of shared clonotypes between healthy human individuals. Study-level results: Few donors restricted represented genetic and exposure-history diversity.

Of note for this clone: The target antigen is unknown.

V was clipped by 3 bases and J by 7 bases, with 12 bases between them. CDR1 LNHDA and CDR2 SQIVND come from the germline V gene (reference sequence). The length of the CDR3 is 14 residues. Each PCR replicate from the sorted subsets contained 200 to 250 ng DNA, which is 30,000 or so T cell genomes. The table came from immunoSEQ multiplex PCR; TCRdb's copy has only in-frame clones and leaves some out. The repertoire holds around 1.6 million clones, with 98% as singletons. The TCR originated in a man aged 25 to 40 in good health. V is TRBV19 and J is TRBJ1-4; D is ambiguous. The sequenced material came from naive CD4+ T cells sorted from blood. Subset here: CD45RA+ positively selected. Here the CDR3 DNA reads TGTGCCAGTAGTATTCCGGGGTATGGTGAAAAACTGTTTTTT. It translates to CASSIPGYGEKLFF. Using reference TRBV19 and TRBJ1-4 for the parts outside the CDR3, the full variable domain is DGGITQSPKYLFRKEGQNVTLSCEQNLNHDAMYWYRQDPGQGLRLIYYSQIVNDFQKGDIAEGYSVSREKKESFPLTVTSAQKNPTAFYLCASSIPGYGEKLFFGSGTQLSVL.